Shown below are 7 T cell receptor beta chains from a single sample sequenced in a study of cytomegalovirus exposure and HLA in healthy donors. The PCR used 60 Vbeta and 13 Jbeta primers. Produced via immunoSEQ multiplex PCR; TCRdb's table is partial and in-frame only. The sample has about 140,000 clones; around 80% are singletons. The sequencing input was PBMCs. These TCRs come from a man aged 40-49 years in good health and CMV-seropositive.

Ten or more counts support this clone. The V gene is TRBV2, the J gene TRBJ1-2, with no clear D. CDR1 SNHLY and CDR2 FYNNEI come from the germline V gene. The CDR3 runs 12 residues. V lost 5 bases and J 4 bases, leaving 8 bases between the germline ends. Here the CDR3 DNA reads TGTGCCAGCAGTCTTCACAGCTATGGCTACACCTTC. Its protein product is CASSLHSYGYTF.

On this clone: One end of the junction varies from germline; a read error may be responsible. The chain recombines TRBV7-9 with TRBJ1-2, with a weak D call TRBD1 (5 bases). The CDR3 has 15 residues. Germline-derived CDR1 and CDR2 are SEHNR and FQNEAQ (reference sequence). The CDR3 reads CSSIHEGGANYGYTF. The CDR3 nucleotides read TGTTCCAGCATCCACGAGGGAGGGGCTAACTATGGCTACACCTTC.

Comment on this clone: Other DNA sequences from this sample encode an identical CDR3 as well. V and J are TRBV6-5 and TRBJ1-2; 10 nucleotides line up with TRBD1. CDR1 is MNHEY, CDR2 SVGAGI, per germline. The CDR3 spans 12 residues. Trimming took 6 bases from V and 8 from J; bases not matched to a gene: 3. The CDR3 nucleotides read TGTGCCAGCAGAAGGACAGGGGGAGGCTACACCTTC. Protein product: CASRRTGGGYTF.

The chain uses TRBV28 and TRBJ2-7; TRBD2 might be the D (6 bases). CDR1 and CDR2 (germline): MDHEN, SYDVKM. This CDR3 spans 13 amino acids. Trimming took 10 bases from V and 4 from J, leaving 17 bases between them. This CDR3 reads CATDPRGGYEQYF. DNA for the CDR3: TGTGCCACGGACCCGCGGGGTGGGTACGAGCAGTACTTC.

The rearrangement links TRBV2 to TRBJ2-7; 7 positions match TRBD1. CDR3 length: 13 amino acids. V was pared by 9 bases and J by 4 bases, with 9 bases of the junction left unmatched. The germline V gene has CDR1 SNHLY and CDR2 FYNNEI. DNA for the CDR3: TGTGCCAGTTCCCGGGACAGTGGGTACGAGCAGTACTTC. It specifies CASSRDSGYEQYF.

In DNA, the CDR3 is TGCGCCAGCGGCGGACAGGGGCCCTACGAGCAGTACTTC. It encodes CASGGQGPYEQYF. This chain uses TRBV5-1 with TRBJ2-7, with 9 bases matching TRBD1. Losses at the gene ends were 7 bases for V and 2 bases for J; bases not matched to a gene: 4. The CDR3 spans 13 residues. Per germline, CDR1 SGHRS and CDR2 YFSETQ.

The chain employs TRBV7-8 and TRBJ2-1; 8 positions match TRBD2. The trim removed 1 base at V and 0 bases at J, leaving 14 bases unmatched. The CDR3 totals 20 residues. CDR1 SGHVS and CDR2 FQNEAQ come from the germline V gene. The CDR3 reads CASSLVVAGTNPVSYNEQFF. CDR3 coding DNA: TGTGCCAGCAGCTTAGTTGTAGCGGGGACCAATCCGGTCTCCTACAATGAGCAGTTCTTC.